This T cell receptor beta chain was obtained from a study of blood T cell repertoires in COVID-19. Whole-study context: Sample material is recorded as cDNA or gDNA derived from T cells, B-cell-depleted T cells, or PBMCs.

With V trimmed by 5 bases and J by 6 bases, 10 bases remained unmatched. Germline V gene sequence: CDR1 MDHEN, CDR2 SYDVKM. This CDR3 is built from 15 residues. Original processing notes: Reference gene primer amplification gave nucleated cell count estimates. Clones were sequenced by immunoSEQ multiplex PCR, and TCRdb holds only the in-frame ones, with some missing. V and J calls and clone size are copied from that table; D and trimming were computed from the DNA. The data contain approximately 260,000 clones, roughly 86% of them seen just once; the ten biggest clones take up more than 1.5%. Assignment of participants to cohorts was predicated upon participant-reported clinical history.

V gene TRBV28 combines with J gene TRBJ1-2; 9 bases fit TRBD1. The receptor's source is a woman aged 55 to 70 who had recovered from COVID-19. The sample was PBMCs or T cells enriched from blood (not recorded which). CDR3 amino acids: CASSHPRTGVDGYTF. The CDR3 DNA reads TGTGCCAGCAGTCATCCAAGGACAGGGGTGGATGGCTACACCTTC.